What follows is one T cell receptor beta chain and its context. The specificity of this receptor is unknown. Base qualities are not at hand, and no much larger clone is one base apart. The entry originates in a study of cytomegalovirus exposure and HLA in healthy donors (dated by TCRdb to about 2017). Concerning the study at large: According to a later analysis, the approximately 120 validation repertoires were produced on the same platform as the 666 repertoires of the first cohort. The study aimed to test whether signatures of past pathogen exposure could be identified by cataloging public T cell receptors. Besides the first cohort of some 670 subjects, a separate validation cohort made up of around 120 different subjects was used. The study combined high-throughput TCR immunosequencing, statistical association of individual TCRs with disease status, and machine learning to predict cytomegalovirus infection status.

The donors were included in the validation cohort of some 120 subjects, a group kept apart from the roughly 700-subject first cohort. Library prep was done by the immunoSEQ multiplex PCR assay. The authors processed their data as follows. To diagnose cytomegalovirus status from the catalog of TCR beta chain sequences, a statistical classification framework was built. Drawn from immuneACCESS, this table holds only the in-frame rearrangements with V and J called that TCRdb kept. Clones are partly lost; checked studies trace under half to an unresolved V gene and leave the rest unexplained. V and J calls and clone size follow that table, whereas D and trimming were derived from the DNA. The sample profile shows about 330,000 clones; 75% to 90% of them were found once. 0.65% to 0.85% of the sample lies in the top ten. General study outcomes and caveats: While some public TCRs were present in many individuals, most TCR sequences turned up only very rarely across donors. Three of the identified cytomegalovirus-associated TCR beta chains were confirmed in vitro to be specific for cytomegalovirus antigens. In the study, 150 to 200 TCR beta chains were listed as associated with cytomegalovirus. The classifier was reported to diagnose cytomegalovirus status with high specificity and sensitivity in both the original cohort and the validation cohort. The authors suggested that the approach could potentially be generalized to other disease states and immunological phenotypes. Subsequent analysis determined that TCRs grouped into clusters in the first cohort also showed a tendency toward co-occurrence across the 120 validation repertoires, and approximately 93% of cluster scores exceeded 0. A later analysis lacked HLA typing for the validation cohort, so it scored co-occurrence in that cohort across all 120 repertoires.

This clonotype was obtained from a woman between 18 and 29 years old in good health and CMV-seronegative. Material for sequencing was PBMCs.

In nucleotide form, the sequence is TGTGCCAGCAGCCCCCCGGGACTATACACAGATACGCAGTATTTT. The encoded protein is CASSPPGLYTDTQYF. This chain is built from TRBV14 and TRBJ2-3, with 7 bases aligning to TRBD2. The junction shows trimming of 4 bases on V and 2 bases on J, and the gene matches do not reach 6 bases of it. The cysteine opens and the phenylalanine closes a CDR3 of 15 amino acids. Just the 45-base CDR3 DNA is kept, in frame starting at base 1. According to the germline V gene, CDR1 reads SGHDN and CDR2 reads FVKESK. Where the CDR3 stops, the reference TRBV14 and TRBJ2-3 genes take over; the full variable domain is EAGVTQFPSHSVIEKGQTVTLRCDPISGHDNLYWYRRVMGKEIKFLLHFVKESKQDESGMPNNRFLAERTGGTYSTLKVQPAELEDSGVYFCASSPPGLYTDTQYFGPGTRLTVL.